Presented here are 25 T cell receptor beta chains from one specimen sequenced in a study of long-term antiretroviral therapy in people with HIV. The libraries were made with immunoSEQ v3.0 at survey level. The assay was immunoSEQ multiplex PCR, and TCRdb's table has in-frame clones only and misses some. The sample contains over 25,000 clones, over 75% of which appear only once. Source: unsorted PBMCs, taken 1.1 years before starting antiretroviral therapy. The receptors were sampled from a woman aged 30 to 39 with HIV.

The chain combines TRBV4-1 with TRBJ1-6; D ambiguous. Germline V gene sequence: CDR1 MGHRA, CDR2 YSYEKL. Trimming left V 4 bases short and J 0 bases short, with 10 bases between. The CDR3 is 16 amino acids. CDR3 coding DNA: TGCGCCAGCAGCCGTGGCCCGAGCTCCTATAATTCACCCCTCCACTTT. Protein sequence: CASSRGPSSYNSPLHF.

The V call is TRBV30, the J call TRBJ2-3; possibly TRBD1 or TRBD2 for D (5 bases each). There are 13 residues in the CDR3. Germline CDR1 GTSNPN, CDR2 SVGIG (reference sequence). In DNA form, the CDR3 reads TGTGCTCAATCCGAGGGGTACACAGATACGCAGTATTTT. It specifies CAQSEGYTDTQYF.

The chain is built from TRBV5-6 and TRBJ1-2; D possibly corresponds to TRBD1 (6 bases). The length of the CDR3 is 16 residues. Trimming removed 3 bases from V and 8 bases from J, with 23 bases in between. The germline V gene encodes CDR1 SGHDT and CDR2 YYEEEE. CDR3 loop: CASSWGASGGSMGYTF. CDR3 nucleotide sequence: TGTGCCAGCAGCTGGGGGGCCTCAGGAGGCTCTATGGGCTACACCTTC.

The chain has TRBV5-6 and TRBJ1-2; D is perhaps TRBD1 (5 bases). The V end lost 4 bases, the J end lost 4 bases, and 11 bases lay between the germline ends. Per the germline V gene, CDR1 is SGHDT and CDR2 is YYEEEE. The CDR3 sequence is 13 residues long. Here the CDR3 reads CASSIFGTYGYTF. CDR3 sequence (DNA): TGTGCCAGCAGCATCTTTGGGACCTATGGCTACACCTTC. Together with reference TRBV5-6 and TRBJ1-2, the CDR3 gives the full variable domain: DAGVTQSPTHLIKTRGQQVTLRCSPKSGHDTVSWYQQALGQGPQFIFQYYEEEERQRGNFPDRFSGHQFPNYSSELNVNALLLGDSALYLCASSIFGTYGYTFGSGTRLTVV.

The rearrangement uses TRBV7-9 and TRBJ2-3; D is unresolved. Deletions cut 2 bases from V and 4 bases from J, with 4 bases between. The germline V gene has CDR1 SEHNR and CDR2 FQNEAQ (reference sequence). CDR3 length: 12 residues. The CDR3 DNA reads TGTGCCAGCAGCTTAAAGGCAGATACGCAGTATTTT. Amino acids: CASSLKADTQYF.

The chain recombines TRBV30 with TRBJ2-5; D remains ambiguous. Trimming pared 1 base from V and 2 bases from J, leaving 11 bases between. Germline V gene data show CDR1 as GTSNPN and CDR2 as SVGIG (reference sequence). This CDR3 region has 14 residues. CDR3 DNA: TGTGCCTGGAGTGGAAAGGGTACGCAAGAGACCCAGTACTTC. Amino acid sequence: CAWSGKGTQETQYF.

The genes are TRBV5-1 and TRBJ1-1; D perhaps matches TRBD1 (6 bases). This CDR3 has 15 residues. Trimming shortened V by 0 bases and J by 1 base, and 10 bases separated the two germline ends. Germline loops: CDR1 SGHRS, CDR2 YFSETQ. CDR3 DNA sequence: TGCGCCAGCAGCTTGGTTTTAGGGGGGAACACTGAAGCTTTCTTT. The encoded protein is CASSLVLGGNTEAFF.

The chain recombines TRBV14 with TRBJ1-2, with D possibly being TRBD1 (5 bases). V lost 8 bases, J lost 2 bases, and 6 bases lay in between. The CDR3 extends over 11 amino acids. CDR1 is SGHDN and CDR2 is FVKESK in the germline V gene. Here the CDR3 reads CASGGNYGYTF. The CDR3 DNA reads TGTGCCAGCGGGGGGAACTATGGCTACACCTTC.

This clone was picked up a small number of times. The chain joins TRBV11-2 to TRBJ1-6, with TRBD1 identical over 8 bases. The J segment lost 8 bases and the V segment lost 1 base, leaving 1 base of the junction unmatched. CDR3 length: 14 amino acids. Germline-derived CDR1 and CDR2 are SGHAT and FQNNGV. The CDR3 DNA follows: TGTGCCAGCAGCTTAGGACAGGGGTATTCACCCCTCCACTTT. It yields the protein CASSLGQGYSPLHF.

The chain couples TRBV30 to TRBJ2-5; weak D call: TRBD2 (6 bases). The V gene lost 2 bases and the J gene lost 5 bases, with 12 bases spanning the gap. This CDR3 region has 13 residues. Germline assignment: CDR1 GTSNPN and CDR2 SVGIG (reference sequence). CDR3 bases: TGTGCCTGGAGTACGGGGGTGGGGGAGACCCAGTACTTC. It encodes CAWSTGVGETQYF.

CDR3 region: CASSLDPFNGAPNEKLFF. The CDR3 DNA is TGTGCCAGCAGCTTGGACCCCTTTAACGGAGCTCCTAATGAAAAACTGTTTTTT. The chain employs TRBV5-4 and TRBJ1-4, with unresolved D. Trimming pared 0 bases from V and 3 bases from J, leaving 18 bases between. The CDR3 loop spans 18 amino acids. Germline-derived CDR1 and CDR2 are SGHNT and YYREEE (reference sequence).

The chain couples TRBV5-1 to TRBJ2-3; 12 bases line up with TRBD2. This CDR3 contains 15 residues. Germline V gene lookup returns CDR1 SGHRS and CDR2 YFSETQ. Trimming at V came to 4 bases and at J to 3 bases, leaving 3 bases not matched to a gene. In DNA form, the CDR3 reads TGCGCCAGCAGCGGACTAGCGGGGTCGACAGATACGCAGTATTTT. Translated, it gives CASSGLAGSTDTQYF.

This clone was seen just once. The V call is TRBV5-5, the J call TRBJ1-1, with D possibly matching TRBD1 (5 bases). The CDR3 consists of 15 residues. The V gene lost 4 bases and the J gene lost 1 base, with 14 bases spanning the gap. The germline gives CDR1 SGHKS, CDR2 YYEKEE (reference sequence). For the CDR3, the DNA is TGTGCCAGCAGCACATCAGGGAGATGGAACACTGAAGCTTTCTTT. This sequence encodes CASSTSGRWNTEAFF.

The chain employs TRBV7-3 and TRBJ2-1; TRBD2 matches 10 bases. V was clipped by 5 bases and J by 4 bases; unmatched bases: 2. The germline V gene encodes CDR1 SGHTA and CDR2 FQGTGA. This CDR3 is built from 14 residues. In DNA, the CDR3 is TGTGCCAGCAGCGCTAGCGGGGGATACAATGAGCAGTTCTTC. The encoded protein is CASSASGGYNEQFF.

The chain recombines TRBV6-5 with TRBJ2-5, with 8 bases fitting TRBD2. With 6 bases clipped from V and 3 bases from J, the junction kept 9 bases outside the gene matches. The CDR3 contains 15 residues. Germline CDR1 and CDR2: MNHEY and SVGAGI. This CDR3 reads CASRLGLVGKETQYF. CDR3 nucleotide sequence: TGTGCCAGCAGGTTGGGACTAGTGGGGAAAGAGACCCAGTACTTC.

The V call is TRBV6-1, the J call TRBJ1-5, with a tentative D call TRBD1 (5 bases). Germline-derived CDR1 and CDR2 are MNHNS and SASEGT. Trimming stripped 6 bases from V and 4 bases from J, with 10 bases between. CDR3 length: 13 amino acids. CDR3 nucleotides: TGTGCCAGCAGATGGGGGAGTAATCAGCCCCAGCATTTT. The encoded protein is CASRWGSNQPQHF.

This clone has just a few counts. The chain's CDR3 is CASRSLQANQPQHF. The CDR3 nucleotides read TGTGCCAGCAGGTCCCTTCAAGCTAATCAGCCCCAGCATTTT. The chain combines TRBV27 with TRBJ1-5; D ambiguous. V shed 6 bases and J shed 4 bases, with 13 bases lying between them. The CDR3 contains 14 residues. Per germline, CDR1 MNHEY and CDR2 SMNVEV (reference sequence).

The chain couples TRBV7-9 to TRBJ1-6; the D is unclear. Germline V gene lookup returns CDR1 SEHNR and CDR2 FQNEAQ (reference sequence). V was trimmed by 5 bases and J by 9 bases, leaving 17 bases between them. CDR3 length: 15 amino acids. The CDR3 coding sequence is TGTGCCAGCAGCCTCAGCCCCCCCAGGAGTTCACCCCTCCACTTT. Protein sequence: CASSLSPPRSSPLHF.

This rearrangement joins TRBV9 to TRBJ2-2; TRBD2 matches 8 bases. V was clipped by 2 bases and J by 2 bases; unmatched bases: 5. The CDR3 length is 16 residues. CDR1 is SGDLS and CDR2 is YYNGEE in the germline V gene. CDR3 loop: CASSVAGGGNTGELFF. The DNA for the CDR3 is TGTGCCAGCAGCGTCGCCGGGGGGGGAAACACCGGGGAGCTGTTTTTT.

The CDR3: CASSLSSGGARWETQYF. The CDR3 DNA reads as TGCGCCAGCAGCTTGTCCAGCGGGGGGGCACGGTGGGAGACCCAGTACTTC. The chain couples TRBV5-1 to TRBJ2-5, with 10 bases matching TRBD2. Germline V CDR1 and CDR2: SGHRS, YFSETQ. The length of the CDR3 is 17 residues. After removal of 1 base from V and 5 bases from J, the junction contained 11 bases not matched to a gene.

The V call is TRBV9, the J call TRBJ2-7; tentative D call: TRBD2 (5 bases). The V gene lost 4 bases and the J gene lost 2 bases, with 16 bases spanning the gap. Germline values: CDR1 SGDLS, CDR2 YYNGEE. The CDR3 consists of 15 residues. CDR3 region: CASSTGVFGAYEQYF. CDR3 nucleotide sequence: TGTGCCAGCAGCACCGGGGTGTTTGGGGCCTACGAGCAGTACTTC. The full variable domain, with the rest looked up from reference TRBV9 and TRBJ2-7, is DSGVTQTPKHLITATGQRVTLRCSPRSGDLSVYWYQQSLDQGLQFLIQYYNGEERAKGNILERFSAQQFPDLHSELNLSSLELGDSALYFCASSTGVFGAYEQYFGPGTRLTVT.

The sample holds a few counts of this clone. DNA for the CDR3: TGTGCCAGAAGCTCTACTAGCGGGGGGGCACCCTACGAGCAGTACGTC. Amino acid sequence: CARSSTSGGAPYEQYV. The V call is TRBV5-3, the J call TRBJ2-7; 13 bases map to TRBD2. TRBV5-3 is given ORF status, its function remaining uncertain. The J segment lost 2 bases and the V segment lost 3 bases, leaving 5 bases of the junction unmatched. The length of the CDR3 is 16 residues.

The chain carries TRBV6-5 and TRBJ1-6; D call uncertain. Trimming shortened V by 4 bases and J by 7 bases, and 17 bases separated the two germline ends. Germline-derived CDR1 and CDR2 are MNHEY and SVGAGI. The CDR3 sequence is 16 residues long. The chain's CDR3 is CASSSLGPNLNSPLHF. The CDR3, as DNA: TGTGCCAGCAGTTCCCTCGGTCCCAACCTAAATTCACCCCTCCACTTT.

The rearrangement uses TRBV5-1 and TRBJ1-2; perhaps TRBD1 as D (5 bases). The CDR3 is made up of 15 amino acids. The germline V gene encodes CDR1 SGHRS and CDR2 YFSETQ. Trimming shortened V by 5 bases and J by 6 bases, and 20 bases separated the two germline ends. The CDR3 spells CASRPFPGGSHGYTF. The CDR3 coding sequence is TGCGCCAGCAGACCCTTCCCCGGGGGATCGCATGGCTACACCTTC.

The chain links TRBV27 to TRBJ2-5, with 8 positions matching TRBD2. The CDR3 contains 16 residues. V gave up 1 base and J gave up 1 base; unmatched junction bases: 5. Germline V gene lookup returns CDR1 MNHEY and CDR2 SMNVEV (reference sequence). In DNA, the CDR3 is TGTGCCAGCAGTTTATGGGGCGGGAGGACCCAAGAGACCCAGTACTTC. Protein sequence: CASSLWGGRTQETQYF.